These 23 T cell receptor beta chains originate from one sample sequenced in a study of CD8+ T cells in alopecia areata. Extracted from the samples, RNA was reverse transcribed into cDNA to serve as the sequencing template. TCRdb keeps only in-frame clones here, not all; method: immunoSEQ multiplex PCR. There are about 130,000 clones in the sample; roughly 54% occur only once, and roughly 4.3% lies in the top ten. This sample comprised CD4+ T cells sorted from blood, obtained at week 0. The source of these receptors is a human donor with alopecia areata.

V usage is TRBV29-1 and J usage is TRBJ1-1; D is unresolved. Between the trimmed V and J ends, which lost 4 bases and 0 bases, there was a span of 12 bases. Germline loops: CDR1 SQVTM, CDR2 ANQGSEA. This CDR3 is built from 14 residues. Here the CDR3 DNA reads TGCAGCGTTGGCGGCGGCATCATGAACACTGAAGCTTTCTTT. Encoded protein: CSVGGGIMNTEAFF.

The chain uses TRBV7-9 and TRBJ2-3; D unclear. Between the trimmed V and J ends, which lost 2 bases and 2 bases, there was a span of 14 bases. This CDR3 region has 16 residues. The germline CDR1 and CDR2 sequences are SEHNR and FQNEAQ (reference sequence). DNA for the CDR3: TGTGCCAGCAGCTTAAACTCCCCCTTCTCCACAGATACGCAGTATTTT. Translated, it gives CASSLNSPFSTDTQYF.

V is TRBV18 and J is TRBJ2-1; D gene ambiguous. CDR3 size: 14 residues. Germline values: CDR1 KGHSH, CDR2 LQKENI. V lost 3 bases to trimming and J lost 4 bases, with 10 bases between them. The CDR3 nucleotides read TGTGCCAGCTCACCCACTCAGTCTTACAATGAGCAGTTCTTC. It specifies CASSPTQSYNEQFF.

This clone was detected a few times. The chain is built from TRBV7-2 and TRBJ2-7; 7 bases are a match to TRBD2. Looked up from germline, CDR1 is SGHTA and CDR2 is FQGNSA. The CDR3 is 16 residues long. The ends lost 5 bases at V and 3 bases at J; junction bases unmatched: 13. This CDR3 reads CASSTNSLAAGYEQYF. In DNA, the CDR3 is TGTGCCAGCAGCACTAATAGTCTAGCGGCAGGCTACGAGCAGTACTTC.

This clone has just a few counts. The chain has TRBV27 and TRBJ2-7; TRBD2 is a possible D gene (6 bases). The CDR3 extends over 14 amino acids. Trimming took 5 bases from V and 2 from J, leaving 13 bases between them. CDR1 and CDR2 from the germline V gene are MNHEY and SMNVEV (reference sequence). The DNA of the CDR3 is TGTGCCAGCAGTCGGGGGATTGGAACCTACGAGCAGTACTTC. Protein sequence: CASSRGIGTYEQYF.

This clone was counted between two and nine times. The rearrangement joins TRBV7-2 to TRBJ1-1; 8 bases are a match to TRBD1. Germline V gives CDR1 SGHTA, CDR2 FQGNSA. The CDR3 runs to 15 residues. With V trimmed by 5 bases and J by 5 bases, 10 bases remained unmatched. The CDR3 spells CASSADRAVITEAFF. Here the CDR3 DNA reads TGTGCCAGCAGCGCGGACAGGGCGGTAATAACTGAAGCTTTCTTT.

In nucleotides, the CDR3 is TGTGCCAGCAGCTTAACGGGGGGCGGGACTGAAGCTTTCTTT. This sequence encodes CASSLTGGGTEAFF. V and J are TRBV7-2 and TRBJ1-1, with a weak D call TRBD1 (6 bases). Germline CDR1 reads SGHTA; CDR2 reads FQGNSA. Trimming cost V 2 bases and J 5 bases, with 12 bases left between them. The CDR3 totals 14 residues.

The chain carries TRBV9 and TRBJ2-7, with 7 positions matching TRBD1. J gave up 3 bases and V 0 bases, and 6 bases lay outside the gene matches. The CDR3 runs 15 residues. In germline, CDR1 is SGDLS, CDR2 YYNGEE. The CDR3 DNA reads TGTGCCAGCAGCGTAGCCCCACAGGGGATCTACGAGCAGTACTTC. Its protein is CASSVAPQGIYEQYF.

The V and J genes are TRBV30 and TRBJ2-7; D unclear. This CDR3 spans 12 amino acids. Germline CDR1 is GTSNPN and CDR2 is SVGIG (reference sequence). Trimming removed 3 bases from V and 2 bases from J, with 8 bases in between. CDR3 sequence: CAWSSGPYEQYF. DNA of the CDR3: TGTGCCTGGAGCTCGGGTCCCTACGAGCAGTACTTC.

This clone was observed a few times. The sample contains more than one DNA sequence encoding this CDR3. This chain connects TRBV30 to TRBJ2-5; the D is unclear. The V gene lost 2 bases and the J gene lost 2 bases, with 6 bases spanning the gap. This CDR3 has 12 amino acids. Germline loops: CDR1 GTSNPN, CDR2 SVGIG (reference sequence). The chain's CDR3 is CAWSLGQETQYF. The CDR3 DNA follows: TGTGCCTGGAGTCTGGGGCAAGAGACCCAGTACTTC.

V gene TRBV7-2 combines with J gene TRBJ1-1, with D tentatively TRBD1 (6 bases). Germline lookup yields CDR1 SGHTA and CDR2 FQGNSA. The CDR3 contains 14 residues. Trimming took 1 base from V and 2 from J, leaving 8 bases between them. The CDR3 loop reads CASSLGRGNTEAFF. The CDR3 DNA reads TGTGCCAGCAGCTTAGGCAGGGGAAACACTGAAGCTTTCTTT.

A few counts support this clone. The DNA for the CDR3 is TGCAGCGTTGCAGCGGGCACCGTCTACGAGCAGTACTTC. This encodes CSVAAGTVYEQYF. The rearrangement links TRBV29-1 to TRBJ2-5; possible D gene TRBD2, 6 bases. The end of the DNA fits TRBJ2-7 better, so the J call may be wrong. Germline V gives CDR1 SQVTM, CDR2 ANQGSEA. This CDR3 is 13 amino acids long.

The chain is built from TRBV27 and TRBJ2-3; the D is unclear. Germline V gives CDR1 MNHEY, CDR2 SMNVEV (reference sequence). V was shortened by 4 bases and J by 5 bases, with 7 bases between the two germline ends. This CDR3 has 12 residues. The CDR3 DNA reads TGTGCCAGCAGTTATTACGGAGATACGCAGTATTTT. Its translation is CASSYYGDTQYF.

A single count supports this clone. V usage is TRBV5-1 and J usage is TRBJ2-7; the match to TRBD1 covers 7 bases. This CDR3 is built from 12 residues. The germline V gene has CDR1 SGHRS and CDR2 YFSETQ. After removal of 5 bases from V and 6 bases from J, the junction contained 5 bases not matched to a gene. The CDR3 nucleotides are TGCGCCAGCAGTATTACAGGGGCCGAGCAGTACTTC. Translation gives CASSITGAEQYF.

The rearrangement joins TRBV11-1 to TRBJ1-1; D not certain. The V and J ends lost 3 bases and 2 bases respectively, with 7 bases between them. This CDR3 region has 13 residues. Germline V gene data show CDR1 as SGHAT and CDR2 as FQDESV (reference sequence). This CDR3 reads CASSFGDNTEAFF. CDR3 bases: TGTGCCAGCAGCTTCGGGGATAACACTGAAGCTTTCTTT.

The chain employs TRBV19 and TRBJ1-1, with unresolved D. Trimming took off 1 base at V and 4 bases at J, with 7 bases between the two ends. The length of the CDR3 is 13 residues. CDR1 LNHDA and CDR2 SQIVND come from the germline V gene (reference sequence). The CDR3 DNA reads as TGTGCCAGTAGTATAGGGGAGGGCACTGAAGCTTTCTTT. Translation gives CASSIGEGTEAFF.

V usage is TRBV28 and J usage is TRBJ2-2; D ambiguous. V was clipped by 3 bases and J by 1 base, with 6 bases between them. This CDR3 has 14 residues. Germline V lookup: CDR1 MDHEN, CDR2 SYDVKM. Written as DNA, the CDR3 is TGTGCCAGCAGTTTCTCAGGGAACACCGGGGAGCTGTTTTTT. Translation gives CASSFSGNTGELFF.

The chain couples TRBV9 to TRBJ1-4; D ambiguous. Trimming stripped 0 bases from V and 7 bases from J, with 7 bases between. Germline loops: CDR1 SGDLS, CDR2 YYNGEE. The CDR3 has 13 amino acids. In DNA, the CDR3 is TGTGCCAGCAGCGTAGAGGATAGTGAAAAACTGTTTTTT. Its translation: CASSVEDSEKLFF.

This chain links TRBV6-5 with TRBJ1-1; 8 bases are shared with TRBD1. The CDR3 is 12 residues long. The trim removed 10 bases at V and 8 bases at J, leaving 9 bases unmatched. CDR1 and CDR2 from the germline V gene are MNHEY and SVGAGI. CDR3 nucleotides: TGTGCCACACGGTACAGGGGGAAGGAAGCTTTCTTT. It translates to CATRYRGKEAFF.

The rearrangement links TRBV29-1 to TRBJ2-3; D is possibly TRBD1 (6 bases). V was pared by 5 bases and J by 0 bases, with 15 bases between. The V gene's germline CDR1 is SQVTM and CDR2 ANQGSEA. The CDR3 loop spans 15 amino acids. CDR3 residues: CSVSGTPPSTDTQYF. The CDR3 nucleotides are TGCAGCGTTTCCGGGACACCTCCCAGCACAGATACGCAGTATTTT.

This clone was recorded a few times. The chain joins TRBV29-1 to TRBJ2-1; D may be TRBD2 (5 bases). Germline CDR1 reads SQVTM; CDR2 reads ANQGSEA. This CDR3 is built from 13 residues. With 5 bases removed from V and 1 base from J, the gap between germline ends came to 9 bases. The CDR3: CSVTRVSYNEQFF. The CDR3 DNA is TGCAGCGTTACTAGGGTTTCCTACAATGAGCAGTTCTTC.

The V call is TRBV7-2, the J call TRBJ2-5, with D maybe TRBD2 (6 bases). The CDR3 runs to 15 residues. V lost 4 bases and J 4 bases, leaving 16 bases between the germline ends. Germline V gene sequence: CDR1 SGHTA, CDR2 FQGNSA. In DNA, the CDR3 is TGTGCCAGCAGCTCCCTCACGGGAGTAACAGAGACCCAGTACTTC. Its translation: CASSSLTGVTETQYF.

The genes are TRBV5-6 and TRBJ2-7; 7 nucleotides align to TRBD1. With V trimmed by 4 bases and J by 7 bases, 11 bases remained unmatched. In germline, CDR1 is SGHDT, CDR2 YYEEEE. This CDR3 comprises 14 residues. The CDR3 DNA reads as TGTGCCAGCAGCGAGGGGACAGCAAAGGAGGAGCAGTACTTC. Encoded protein: CASSEGTAKEEQYF.